This TCR beta chain comes out of a study of cytomegalovirus exposure and HLA in healthy donors (TCRdb year 2017). Regarding the complete study: In an earlier analysis of several hundred of the donors, approximately 260 Gb of sequence data and 100 million or so unique TCR beta sequences from about 180 million T cells were reported. An early release that covered approximately 600 HLA-typed donors contained around 300 gigabases of sequencing data and 85 million to 100 million unique TCR sequences. Among the roughly 430 genotyped donors, about 85% belonged to the genetic ancestry cluster associated with self-reported Caucasian donors. The study aimed to test whether signatures of past pathogen exposure could be identified by cataloging public T cell receptors. Using immunosequencing, the study profiled T cell repertoires from approximately 700 subjects and related those repertoires to cytomegalovirus serostatus. In addition to the first cohort of roughly 700 subjects, a separate validation cohort of some 120 different subjects was used. High-throughput TCR immunosequencing, statistical association of individual TCRs with disease status, and machine learning were combined to predict cytomegalovirus infection status. A later analysis re-analyzed previously published TCR beta repertoires from 666 donors and added high-resolution HLA genotyping to study TCR occurrence patterns. Rather than drawing on any new phenotypic data, the later analysis identified candidate immune exposures from TCR beta sequences and the way those sequences occurred across donors. An earlier analysis of some 600 of the donors applied high-throughput TCR beta sequencing to assess whether each TCR beta V gene segment acted as functional or pseudogenic. Donor age, sex, ethnicity and CMV serostatus were collected together with the repertoire data. Genome-wide SNP genotypes for about 65% of the roughly 700 donors were used in a later genetic analysis, which treated that subset as a discovery cohort. All discovery cohort repertoires had been generated using a single sequencing platform. HLA typing included class I and class II loci at four-digit resolution. Typing coverage differed by locus: A, B, C, DRB1 and DQB1 were typed in roughly 620-640 donors, DQA1 in approximately 520, DPA1 in approximately 610, and DPB1 in approximately 450. Roughly five DR-DQ haplotypes were handled as single units for association and clustering, since linkage in the cohort was strong. On average, 235,054 unique TCR beta nucleotide sequences were sequenced per donor among 398 genotyped donors of the cohort, with roughly 18% of those sequences being non-productive. What the research found in general, with its limitations: Most CMV-associated TCR beta chains appeared to be HLA-restricted in a later analysis, and the HLA associations seemed to be driven largely by CMV exposure. A further reported finding was that TCR beta sequences accurately predicted the HLA-A and HLA-B alleles for most subjects in the first cohort. The classifier was reported to diagnose cytomegalovirus status with high specificity and sensitivity in both the original and validation cohorts. In a later genetic analysis, fewer N-insertions in productive TCRs were reported among donors in an Asian-associated ancestry cluster than the 666-donor mean. Because counts were too low, some 17 rarely observed V segments, including chromosome 9 orphons, were excluded from the earlier analysis of under 650 of the donors. The authors suggested that the approach could potentially be extended to other disease states and immunological phenotypes. An association between a missense DCLRE1C variant and V-gene and J-gene trimming of TCR beta chains was found in a later genetic analysis and replicated in an independent cohort. In a later analysis, some 18,000 TCR beta sequences were associated with specific HLA alleles at a false discovery rate of 0.05. When HLA alleles, especially DR and DQ, strongly co-occurred, TCR associations were difficult to assign to individual alleles. Linkage disequilibrium might explain the correlated functional status among segregating V segments, but an unknown experimental factor could not be excluded. Compared with equally common non-associated chains, HLA-associated TCR beta chains in a later analysis were more clonally expanded and had lower generation probabilities. Because some donors lacked HLA typing at each locus, the association tests relied only on the typed subset. An earlier analysis of approximately 600 of the donors showed that most TCR beta V segments appeared in productive rearrangements either about 87% or about 30% of the time, which broadly matched IMGT annotations. While some public TCRs were present in many individuals, most TCR sequences turned up only very rarely across donors. In the study, 150 to 200 TCR beta chains were listed as associated with cytomegalovirus. Some IMGT-functional V segments, including TRBV6-2 and TRBV6-3, could not be told apart with the 87-base-pair reads, so those segments were excluded. According to a later analysis, TCR association rates differed among HLA loci, with DRB1 alleles showing the most associated TCRs and HLA-C alleles showing the fewest. A cluster of highly shared sequence variants was judged likely to represent a technical artifact of the sequencing pipeline. Several of the top co-occurrence clusters appeared to be linked to parvovirus B19, influenza, CMV and Epstein-Barr virus, according to a later analysis. In this cohort, only TCR beta chains were sequenced, and detectable features were limited by the absence of alpha or paired-chain data. In vitro tests confirmed that a few of the cytomegalovirus-associated TCR beta chains recognize cytomegalovirus antigens. CMV serostatus was the only immune exposure information available for the cohort. The presence/absence analyses assumed that sequencing depth was roughly uniform across donors, and that assumption may not be true.

The protocol used for the library was the immunoSEQ multiplex PCR assay. For the multiplex PCR, a mixture combining 60 forward primers for TCR Vbeta segments and 13 reverse primers for TCR Jbeta segments was used. The CDR3 region of rearranged TCR beta genes was amplified from genomic DNA by a multiplex PCR assay. The amplified TCR beta libraries were sequenced on the Illumina HiSeq System as 87-base-pair reads. On the study's bioinformatics: A later analysis tallied around 87 million unique TCR beta chains across the 660 or so repertoires, and about 10 million of those chains were shared by two or more donors. A nearest-neighbor algorithm error-corrected the raw reads and collapsed the reads into unique sequences, merging closely related sequences to remove PCR and sequencing errors. CDR3 sequences were aligned to IMGT reference sequences to assign V, D and J gene segments. For a sequence to be retained, a match of at least six nucleotides was required to both a V gene segment and a J gene segment. Rearrangements were called productive when the CDR3 lacked stop codons and stayed in frame with V and J; all others were non-productive. Following IMGT convention, CDR3 was defined as the stretch from the second conserved V-encoded cysteine to the conserved J-encoded phenylalanine. The earlier analysis of 500 to 600 of the donors excluded sequences that lacked an unambiguous match to a single V gene segment. An earlier analysis of fewer than 750 of the donors classified V segments as functional when productive rearrangements were above 56.7% and as segregating when the standard deviation between donors was above 5%. A statistical classification framework was built for diagnosing cytomegalovirus status from the catalog of TCR beta chain sequences. A later analysis assigned V and J genes by comparing TCR nucleotide sequences with IMGT/GENE-DB human TR gene sequences. Using the TCRdist pipeline, a later analysis assigned CDR3 sequences along with most-parsimonious VDJ recombination scenarios. In a later analysis, every TCR beta chain was defined by the combination of its CDR3 amino acid sequence and its V-gene family, and reads without a unique V-gene family were dropped. In a later analysis, fewer than 600 highly shared, low-generation-probability nucleotide sequences were removed to address suspected cross-contamination and a sequencing artifact. A later analysis calculated a clonal expansion index for each public chain from normalized within-repertoire ranks of inferred template counts. In a later analysis, generation probabilities were computed using a VDJ recombination model fitted to out-of-frame rearrangements, and the results were checked against IGoR. In a later analysis, TCR-TCR, TCR-HLA and TCR-CMV co-occurrence was scored with hypergeometric tests, and a repertoire-size bias correction was applied to TCR pairs. A later analysis estimated false discovery rates by permuting HLA or CMV assignments 20 times. In a later analysis, co-occurring TCRs were grouped using DBSCAN, with TCRdist sequence similarity added in when clustering inside HLA-allele-positive subsets. Co-occurrence clustering excluded repertoires with fewer than 30,000 or more than 120,000 public chains, plus five with anomalous nucleotide sharing. The immuneACCESS repertoire file appears here via TCRdb, limited to in-frame rearrangements. These files lack a portion of the clones; in checked studies, under half of the deficit traces to unresolved V genes, and the cause of the others is not known. That table supplies the V and J calls and clone size; D and trimming were determined from the DNA. The table for this sample lists more than 200,000 clones; around 79% of them were counted only once. In total, the top ten clones hold around 0.2% of the sample.

At the junction V is shortened by 5 bases and J by 2 bases, with 22 bases in between. Reading from cysteine to phenylalanine, the CDR3 counts 17 amino acids. Solely the CDR3 DNA is kept, with 51 bases framed from the first base. The cohort consisted of some 730 healthy bone marrow donors. At the time of sampling, all cohort members were nominally healthy, though unrecorded immune exposures were likely present. The donor was CMV seronegative and belonged to the group of 352 seronegative cohort members. Each donor provided a peripheral blood sample, and peripheral blood mononuclear cells were used for TCR beta sequencing. Genomic DNA extraction from the blood cell samples was performed with the Qiagen DNeasy Blood Extraction Kit. Comments on this clone: Its recognized antigen is unknown. No base-level quality is on record; no much larger clone is a single base apart.

The sample consisted of PBMCs. The sequence came from a girl aged 2 to 9 in good health and CMV-seronegative. The chain is encoded by TRBV23-1 joined to TRBJ2-7, with TRBD1 tentatively as D gene (6 bases match). TRBV23-1 carries the ORF label, with uncertain function. The sequenced DNA: TGCGCCAGCAGTTGGCAAAGTTCAGGGGCGATCACCTACGAGCAGTACTTC. It specifies CASSWQSSGAITYEQYF.